The 4 T cell receptor beta chains listed next were all sequenced from one sample in a study of T-cell memory formation after mild COVID-19. TCRdb itself ran the 5' RACE reads through MiXCR, one entry per CDR3 protein. This table holds some 200,000 distinct CDR3 sequences, roughly 10% found once. The sequenced material came from PBMCs or a T cell subset sorted from them (not recorded which). The receptors here all came from a young man who had mild COVID-19 (a few samples of this study predate the infection). Cell type and time point are not known.

This clonotype was found many times. The V gene is TRBV28, the J gene TRBJ2-7, with D unresolved. The germline V gene has CDR1 MDHEN and CDR2 SYDVKM. The CDR3 consists of 13 residues. Between the trimmed V and J ends, which lost 3 bases and 4 bases, there was a span of 10 bases. CDR3 DNA: TGTGCCAGCAGTTTGGGCAGCATTTACGAGCAGTACGTC. Protein sequence: CASSLGSIYEQYV.

Only a few counts were recorded for this clonotype. J is TRBJ2-7 and V is TRBV14, with 10 bases aligning to TRBD2. Germline V CDR1 and CDR2: SGHDN, FVKESK. Unmatched junction bases numbered 8, after V lost 6 bases and J lost 0 bases. The CDR3 runs 16 residues. CDR3 nucleotides: TGTGCCAGCAGGCAACTAGCGGGGTCTAGCTCCTACGAGCAGTACGTC. Protein product: CASRQLAGSSSYEQYV.

The genes are TRBV4-3 and TRBJ1-1; unclear D gene. The germline V gene encodes CDR1 LGHNA and CDR2 YSLEER. Deletions cut 4 bases from V and 3 bases from J, with 15 bases between. The CDR3 is 15 amino acids. The CDR3, as DNA: TGCGCCAGCAGCCGAGTCACCACCATAGACACTGAAGCTTTCTTT. Its translation: CASSRVTTIDTEAFF.

This clonotype has a handful of counts. The chain carries TRBV18 and TRBJ1-5; a weak D match, TRBD1 (6 bases). The CDR3 covers 13 residues. The V gene's germline CDR1 is KGHSH and CDR2 LQKENI. V lost 6 bases to trimming and J lost 6 bases, with 12 bases between them. The CDR3 loop reads CASSEGEGQPQHF. The CDR3, as DNA: TGTGCCAGCTCCGAGGGGGAAGGTCAGCCCCAGCATTTT.